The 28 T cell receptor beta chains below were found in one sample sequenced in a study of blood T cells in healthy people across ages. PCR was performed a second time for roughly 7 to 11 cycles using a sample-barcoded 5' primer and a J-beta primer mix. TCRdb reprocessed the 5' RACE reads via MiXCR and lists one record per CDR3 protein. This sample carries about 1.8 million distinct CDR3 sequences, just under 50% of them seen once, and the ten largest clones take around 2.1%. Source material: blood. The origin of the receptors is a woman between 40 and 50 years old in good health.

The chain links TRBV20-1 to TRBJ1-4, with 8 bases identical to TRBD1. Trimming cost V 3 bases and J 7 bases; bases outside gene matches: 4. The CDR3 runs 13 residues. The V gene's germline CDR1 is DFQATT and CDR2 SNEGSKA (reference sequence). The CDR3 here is CSARRTGSEKLFF. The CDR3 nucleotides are TGCAGTGCTAGGCGGACAGGGAGTGAAAAACTGTTTTTT.

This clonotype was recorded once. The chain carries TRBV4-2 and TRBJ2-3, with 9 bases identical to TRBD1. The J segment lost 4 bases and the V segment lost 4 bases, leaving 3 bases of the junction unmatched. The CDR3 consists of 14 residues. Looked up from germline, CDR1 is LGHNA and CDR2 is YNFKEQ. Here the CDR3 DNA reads TGTGCCAGCAGCCGGACAGGGGATCCAGATACGCAGTATTTT. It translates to CASSRTGDPDTQYF.

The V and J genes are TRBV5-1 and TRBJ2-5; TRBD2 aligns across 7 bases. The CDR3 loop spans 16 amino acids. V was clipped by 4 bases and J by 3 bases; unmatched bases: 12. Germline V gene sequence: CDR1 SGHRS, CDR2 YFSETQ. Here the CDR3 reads CASSQQPTSWKETQYF. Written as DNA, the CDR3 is TGCGCCAGCAGCCAACAGCCGACTAGCTGGAAAGAGACCCAGTACTTC.

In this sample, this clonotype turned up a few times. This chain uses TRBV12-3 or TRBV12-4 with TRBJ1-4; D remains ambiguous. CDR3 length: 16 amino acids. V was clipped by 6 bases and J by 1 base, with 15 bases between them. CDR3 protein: CASSPNIVGTNEKLFF. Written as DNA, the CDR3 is TGTGCCAGCAGCCCCAACATCGTCGGAACTAATGAAAAACTGTTTTTT.

CDR3 bases: TGCGCCAGCAGCCAAGATTCAGGAGGGATCTATGGCTACACCTTC. Protein: CASSQDSGGIYGYTF. This chain connects TRBV4-3 to TRBJ1-2; D remains unclear. This CDR3 comprises 15 residues. Per the germline V gene, CDR1 is LGHNA and CDR2 is YSLEER. V gave up 0 bases and J gave up 4 bases, with 12 bases separating them.

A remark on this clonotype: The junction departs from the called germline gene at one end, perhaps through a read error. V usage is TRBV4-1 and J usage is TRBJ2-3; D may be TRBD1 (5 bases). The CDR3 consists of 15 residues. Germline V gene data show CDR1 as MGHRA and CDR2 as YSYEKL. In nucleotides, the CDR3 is TGCGCCAGCAGCGAAGAGACAGTGATCACAGATACGCAGTATTTT. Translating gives CASSEETVITDTQYF.

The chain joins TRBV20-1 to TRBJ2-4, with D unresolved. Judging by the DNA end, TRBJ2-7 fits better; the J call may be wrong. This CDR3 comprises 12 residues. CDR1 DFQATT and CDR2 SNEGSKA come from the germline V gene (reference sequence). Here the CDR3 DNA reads TGCAGTGCTAAAGCCCGGGTCACCGAGCAGTACTTC. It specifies CSAKARVTEQYF.

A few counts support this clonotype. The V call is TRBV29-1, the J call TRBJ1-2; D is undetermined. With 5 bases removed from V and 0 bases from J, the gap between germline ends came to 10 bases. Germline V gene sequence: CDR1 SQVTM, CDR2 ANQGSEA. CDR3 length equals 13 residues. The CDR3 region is CSVNSRANYGYTF. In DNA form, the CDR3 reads TGCAGCGTTAATTCTAGGGCTAACTATGGCTACACCTTC.

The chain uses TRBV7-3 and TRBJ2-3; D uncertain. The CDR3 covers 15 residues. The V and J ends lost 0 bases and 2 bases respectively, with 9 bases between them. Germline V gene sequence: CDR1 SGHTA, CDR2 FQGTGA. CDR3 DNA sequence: TGTGCCAGCAGCTTAACAGGGTTCGACACAGATACGCAGTATTTT. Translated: CASSLTGFDTDTQYF.

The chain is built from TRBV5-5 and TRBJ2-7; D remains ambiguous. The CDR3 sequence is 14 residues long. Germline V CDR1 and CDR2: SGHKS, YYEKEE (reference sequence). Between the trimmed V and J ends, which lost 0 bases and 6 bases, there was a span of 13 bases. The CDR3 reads CASSLVGQPREQYF. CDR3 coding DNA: TGTGCCAGCAGCTTGGTCGGTCAGCCCCGCGAGCAGTACTTC.

CDR3 residues: CASSPREGGGYTF. In nucleotides, the CDR3 is TGTGCCAGCAGTCCCAGGGAGGGAGGAGGCTACACCTTC. The chain is built from TRBV6-6 and TRBJ1-2; D may be TRBD1 (5 bases). Trimming shortened V by 5 bases and J by 8 bases, and 15 bases separated the two germline ends. This CDR3 has 13 residues. CDR1 is MNHNY and CDR2 is SVGAGI in the germline V gene (reference sequence).

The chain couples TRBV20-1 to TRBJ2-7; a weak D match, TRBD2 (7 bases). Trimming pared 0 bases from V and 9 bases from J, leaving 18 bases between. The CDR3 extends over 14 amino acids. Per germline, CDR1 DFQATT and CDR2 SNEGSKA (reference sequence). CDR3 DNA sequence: TGCAGTGCTAGAGATGACCGGGGGGCCCCTGGGCAGTACTTC. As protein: CSARDDRGAPGQYF.

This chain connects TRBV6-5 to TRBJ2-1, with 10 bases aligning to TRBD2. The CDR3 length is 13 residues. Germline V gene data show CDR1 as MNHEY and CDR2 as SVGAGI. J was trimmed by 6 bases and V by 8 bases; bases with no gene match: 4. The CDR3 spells CASAQRGGNEQFF. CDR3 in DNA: TGTGCCAGCGCCCAGCGGGGGGGCAATGAGCAGTTCTTC.

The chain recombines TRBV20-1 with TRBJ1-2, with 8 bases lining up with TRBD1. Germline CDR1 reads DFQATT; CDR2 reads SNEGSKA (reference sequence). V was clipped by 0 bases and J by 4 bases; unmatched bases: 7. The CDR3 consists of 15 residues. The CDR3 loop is CSARDPSTGVYGYTF. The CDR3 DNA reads TGCAGTGCTAGAGATCCCTCGACAGGGGTCTATGGCTACACCTTC.

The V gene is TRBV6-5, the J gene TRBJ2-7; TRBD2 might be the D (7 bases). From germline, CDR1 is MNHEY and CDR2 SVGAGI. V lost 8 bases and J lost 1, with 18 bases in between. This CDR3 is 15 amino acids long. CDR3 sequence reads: CASGPGGPRSYEQYF. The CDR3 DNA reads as TGTGCCAGCGGCCCGGGGGGCCCGCGATCCTACGAGCAGTACTTC.

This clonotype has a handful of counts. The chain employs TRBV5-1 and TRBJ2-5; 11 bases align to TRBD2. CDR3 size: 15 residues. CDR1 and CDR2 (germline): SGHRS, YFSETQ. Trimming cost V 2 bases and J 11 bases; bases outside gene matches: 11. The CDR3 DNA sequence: TGCGCCAGCAGCTTCACTAGCGGGGGAAACAATGAGCAGTACTTC. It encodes CASSFTSGGNNEQYF.

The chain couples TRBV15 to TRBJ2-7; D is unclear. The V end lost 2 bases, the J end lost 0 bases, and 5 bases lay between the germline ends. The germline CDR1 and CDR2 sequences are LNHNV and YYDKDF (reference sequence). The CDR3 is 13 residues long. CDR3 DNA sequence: TGTGCCACCAGCAGAAGTGCCTCCTACGAGCAGTACTTC. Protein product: CATSRSASYEQYF. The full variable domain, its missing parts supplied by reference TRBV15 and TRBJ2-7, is DAMVIQNPRYQVTQFGKPVTLSCSQTLNHNVMYWYQQKSSQAPKLLFHYYDKDFNNEADTPDNFQSRRPNTSFCFLDIRSPGLGDTAMYLCATSRSASYEQYFGPGTRLTVT.

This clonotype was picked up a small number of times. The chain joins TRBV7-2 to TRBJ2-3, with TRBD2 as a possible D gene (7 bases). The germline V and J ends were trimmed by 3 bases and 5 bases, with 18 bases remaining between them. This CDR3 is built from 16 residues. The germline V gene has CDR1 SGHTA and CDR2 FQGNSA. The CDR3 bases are TGTGCCAGCAGCTTCGCTGGAGGGGGGGCCGGAGATACGCAGTATTTT. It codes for CASSFAGGGAGDTQYF.

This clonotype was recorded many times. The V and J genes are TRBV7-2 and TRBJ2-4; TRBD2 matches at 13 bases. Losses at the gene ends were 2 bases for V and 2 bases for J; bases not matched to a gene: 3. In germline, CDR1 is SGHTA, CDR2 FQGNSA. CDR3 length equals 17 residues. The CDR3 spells CASSLLTSGGPKNIQYF. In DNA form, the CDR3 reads TGTGCCAGCAGCTTATTGACTAGCGGGGGGCCCAAAAACATTCAGTACTTC.

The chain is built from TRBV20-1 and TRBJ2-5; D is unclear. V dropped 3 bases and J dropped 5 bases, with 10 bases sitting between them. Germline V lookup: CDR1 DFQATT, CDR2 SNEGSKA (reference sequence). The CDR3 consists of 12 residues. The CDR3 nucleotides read TGCAGTGCTAGGCTAGTATTGGAGACCCAGTACTTC. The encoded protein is CSARLVLETQYF.

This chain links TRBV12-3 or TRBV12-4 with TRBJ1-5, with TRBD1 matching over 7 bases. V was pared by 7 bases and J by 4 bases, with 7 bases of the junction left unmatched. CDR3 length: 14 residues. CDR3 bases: TGTGCCAGCACCCGGGACAGCCGAAATCAGCCCCAGCATTTT. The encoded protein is CASTRDSRNQPQHF.

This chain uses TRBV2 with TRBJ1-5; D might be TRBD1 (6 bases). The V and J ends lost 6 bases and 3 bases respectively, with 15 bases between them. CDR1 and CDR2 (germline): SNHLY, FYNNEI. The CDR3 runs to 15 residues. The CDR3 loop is CASSSKQGNNQPQHF. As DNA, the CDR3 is TGTGCCAGCAGCTCCAAGCAGGGGAACAATCAGCCCCAGCATTTT.

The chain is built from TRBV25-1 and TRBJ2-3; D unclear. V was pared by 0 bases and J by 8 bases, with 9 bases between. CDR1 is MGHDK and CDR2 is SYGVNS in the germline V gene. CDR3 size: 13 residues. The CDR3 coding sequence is TGTGCCAGCAGTGAATATGAACAGAGTACGCAGTATTTT. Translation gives CASSEYEQSTQYF.

The CDR3 DNA reads as TGTGCCAGCAGTTCCGGGAGGGGCTACACCTTC. The encoded protein is CASSSGRGYTF. The genes are TRBV6-5 and TRBJ1-2, with D uncertain. V was clipped by 4 bases and J by 8 bases, with 8 bases between them. CDR3 length: 11 residues. Germline V gene lookup returns CDR1 MNHEY and CDR2 SVGAGI.

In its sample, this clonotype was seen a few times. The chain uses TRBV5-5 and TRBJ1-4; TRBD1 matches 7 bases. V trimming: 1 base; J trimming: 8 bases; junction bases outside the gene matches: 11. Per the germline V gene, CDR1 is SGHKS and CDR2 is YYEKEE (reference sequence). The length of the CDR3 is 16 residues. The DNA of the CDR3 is TGTGCCAGCAGCTTGAGGTTTGCAGGGGGAGGAGAAAAACTGTTTTTT. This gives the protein CASSLRFAGGGEKLFF.

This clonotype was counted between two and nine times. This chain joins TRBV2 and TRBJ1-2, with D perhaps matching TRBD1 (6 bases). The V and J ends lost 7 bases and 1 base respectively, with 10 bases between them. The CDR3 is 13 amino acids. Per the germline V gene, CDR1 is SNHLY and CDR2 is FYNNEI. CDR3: CASIEDSNYGYTF. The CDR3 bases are TGTGCCAGCATAGAGGACAGTAACTATGGCTACACCTTC.

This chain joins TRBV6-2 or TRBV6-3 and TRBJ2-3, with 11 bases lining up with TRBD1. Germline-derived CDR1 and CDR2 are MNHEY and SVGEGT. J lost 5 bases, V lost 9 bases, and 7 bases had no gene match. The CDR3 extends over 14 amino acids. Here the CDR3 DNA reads TGTGCCAGTGAGTGGACAGGGGGCAGAGATACGCAGTATTTT. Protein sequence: CASEWTGGRDTQYF.

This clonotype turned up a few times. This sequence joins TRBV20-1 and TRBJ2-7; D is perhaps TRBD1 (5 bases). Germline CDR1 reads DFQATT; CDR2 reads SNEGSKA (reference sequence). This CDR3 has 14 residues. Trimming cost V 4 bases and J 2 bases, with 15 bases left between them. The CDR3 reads CSANLDTITYEQYF. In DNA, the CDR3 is TGCAGTGCTAACCTGGACACCATTACCTACGAGCAGTACTTC.